The sequence of this T cell receptor beta chain was determined in a study of shared clonotypes between healthy human individuals. General study findings and limits: Only a few donors were included, so the genetic and exposure-history diversity represented was limited.

The repertoire was sequenced with immunoSEQ multiplex PCR; TCRdb's copy has only in-frame clones and lacks some. Among 2 million to 2.5 million clones, 90% to 96% were seen once, and the ten largest hold over 0.1%. For this clone: Its cognate antigen is unknown.

The CDR3 extends over 16 amino acids. Germline CDR1 KGHSH, CDR2 LQKENI. V was clipped by 2 bases and J by 4 bases; unmatched bases: 7. The source material was naive CD4+ T cells sorted from blood. The sample's subset: CD45RA+ positively selected. This chain connects TRBV18 to TRBJ1-1; 10 nucleotides line up with TRBD1. The clonotype originates from a man younger than 35 in good health. CDR3 in amino acids: CASSPWTGGTATEAFF. The CDR3 DNA reads TGTGCCAGCTCACCATGGACAGGGGGTACGGCCACTGAAGCTTTCTTT.